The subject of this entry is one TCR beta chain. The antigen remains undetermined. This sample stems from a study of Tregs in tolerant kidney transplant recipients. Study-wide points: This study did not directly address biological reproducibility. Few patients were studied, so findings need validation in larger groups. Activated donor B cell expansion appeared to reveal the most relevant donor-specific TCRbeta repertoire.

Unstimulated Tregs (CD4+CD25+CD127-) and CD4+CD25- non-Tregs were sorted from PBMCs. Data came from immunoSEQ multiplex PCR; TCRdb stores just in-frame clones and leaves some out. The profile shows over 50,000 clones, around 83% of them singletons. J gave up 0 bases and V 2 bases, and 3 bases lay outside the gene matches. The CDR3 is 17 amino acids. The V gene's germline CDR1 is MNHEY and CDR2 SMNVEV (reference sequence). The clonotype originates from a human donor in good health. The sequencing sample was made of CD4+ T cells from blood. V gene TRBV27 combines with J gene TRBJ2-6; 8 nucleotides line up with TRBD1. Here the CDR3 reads CASSLRQGASGANVLTF. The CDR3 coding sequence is TGTGCCAGCAGTTTAAGGCAGGGGGCCTCTGGGGCCAACGTCCTGACTTTC.